A single sample is the source of the 5 T cell receptor beta chains below, sequenced in a study of CD8+ T cells in alopecia areata. RNA was isolated and reverse transcribed to cDNA, the sequencing template. TCRdb's copy holds only in-frame clones and misses some; the assay was immunoSEQ multiplex PCR. Of roughly 180,000 clones listed, roughly 63% were seen once; the top ten hold approximately 1.7%. Source: CD4+ T cells sorted from blood, taken at week 0. The receptors derive from a human donor with alopecia areata.

This clone has a handful of counts. CDR3 region: CASSQGLREANVLTF. The CDR3 coding sequence is TGTGCCAGCAGCCAAGGATTACGTGAGGCCAACGTCCTGACTTTC. The chain recombines TRBV4-2 with TRBJ2-6; D is unresolved. The CDR3 totals 15 residues. The germline gives CDR1 LGHNA, CDR2 YNFKEQ. Trimming left V 1 base short and J 6 bases short, with 10 bases between.

This clone was observed once. The chain couples TRBV6-6 to TRBJ2-2, with 9 nucleotides matching TRBD2. The CDR3 consists of 16 residues. V lost 6 bases, J lost 2 bases, and 7 bases stayed unmatched. From germline, CDR1 is MNHNY and CDR2 SVGAGI (reference sequence). CDR3 loop: CASSHSGGANTGELFF. CDR3 bases: TGTGCCAGCAGCCATAGCGGGGGAGCCAACACCGGGGAGCTGTTTTTT.

At least ten counts were recorded for this clone. The chain uses TRBV7-3 and TRBJ1-5; 7 nucleotides agree with TRBD1. CDR1 SGHTA and CDR2 FQGTGA come from the germline V gene. CDR3 length: 16 amino acids. With 5 bases clipped from V and 3 bases from J, the junction kept 10 bases outside the gene matches. CDR3 amino acids: CASSLPTGRNNQPQHF. CDR3 DNA sequence: TGTGCCAGCAGCCTACCGACAGGGAGAAACAATCAGCCCCAGCATTTT.

The rearrangement uses TRBV29-1 and TRBJ2-4; tentatively, D is TRBD1 (5 bases). CDR1 and CDR2 (germline): SQVTM, ANQGSEA. The germline V and J ends were trimmed by 7 bases and 4 bases, with 11 bases remaining between them. This CDR3 is 12 amino acids long. The CDR3 bases are TGCAGCGCCGCGCCAGGGAAAAACATTCAGTACTTC. Amino acids: CSAAPGKNIQYF.

This clone was seen only a few times. The J gene is TRBJ1-2, the V gene TRBV29-1; TRBD1 matches at 9 bases. Germline trimming cut 7 bases from V and 3 bases from J; bases unmatched to any gene: 3. Germline loops: CDR1 SQVTM, CDR2 ANQGSEA. This CDR3 region has 12 residues. DNA for the CDR3: TGCAGCGGACAGGGGGTCGACTATGGCTACACCTTC. It specifies CSGQGVDYGYTF.